Listed here are 15 T cell receptor beta chains from one sample, sequenced in a study of CD8 T cells in ankylosing spondylitis. From the 5' RACE reads, TCRdb called clonotypes with MiXCR, one entry per CDR3 protein. Of about 360,000 distinct CDR3 sequences listed, about 14% were seen once; the top ten hold 0.9% to 1.2%. Sequencing input: blood, either unsorted or a sorted T cell fraction (not recorded which). Every receptor here comes from a male donor with ankylosing spondylitis or in good health (not recorded which).

The chain is built from TRBV10-3 and TRBJ1-2; 7 bases line up with TRBD1. Germline V gene lookup returns CDR1 ENHRY and CDR2 SYGVKD. The CDR3 is made up of 12 amino acids. J lost 4 bases, V lost 5 bases, and 1 base had no gene match. CDR3 DNA: TGTGCCATCAGTTGGGACAGCTATGGCTACACCTTC. Translating gives CAISWDSYGYTF.

This clonotype appeared a few times. The rearrangement links TRBV12-3 or TRBV12-4 to TRBJ1-2; D might be TRBD1 (5 bases). The CDR3 runs 16 residues. Trimming pared 5 bases from V and 8 bases from J, leaving 24 bases between. The CDR3 bases are TGTGCCAGCAGTGGGGACCCCCGCGTCTCCCCCGGGGGCTACACCTTC. Translating it yields CASSGDPRVSPGGYTF.

This clonotype was detected a few times. The chain carries TRBV2 and TRBJ1-3, with no clear D. In germline, CDR1 is SNHLY, CDR2 FYNNEI. The CDR3 runs 12 residues. Trimming took off 3 bases at V and 1 base at J, with 1 base between the two ends. CDR3 amino acids: CASSESGNTIYF. DNA of the CDR3: TGTGCCAGCAGTGAGTCTGGAAACACCATATATTTT. Filled out from reference TRBV2 and TRBJ1-3, the complete variable domain reads EPEVTQTPSHQVTQMGQEVILRCVPISNHLYFYWYRQILGQKVEFLVSFYNNEISEKSEIFDDQFSVERPDGSNFTLKIRSTKLEDSAMYFCASSESGNTIYFGEGSWLTVV.

The chain has TRBV7-2 and TRBJ2-3; D is unclear. Looked up from germline, CDR1 is SGHTA and CDR2 is FQGNSA. Trimming pared 8 bases from V and 1 base from J, leaving 10 bases between. CDR3 length: 13 amino acids. The CDR3 coding sequence is TGTGCCAGCCGACCAGGAGGCACAGATACGCAGTATTTT. Translation gives CASRPGGTDTQYF.

This clonotype was seen at least ten times. V is TRBV20-1 and J is TRBJ2-5, with a weak D call TRBD2 (5 bases). From germline, CDR1 is DFQATT and CDR2 SNEGSKA (reference sequence). CDR3 length: 12 residues. Trimming removed 5 bases at V and 5 bases at J, with 12 bases between. The CDR3 sequence is CSASLVRETQYF. In DNA form, the CDR3 reads TGCAGTGCTTCACTAGTTAGGGAGACCCAGTACTTC.

The rearrangement uses TRBV20-1 and TRBJ2-7, with 13 bases aligning to TRBD2. Trimming took 5 bases from V and 5 from J; bases not matched to a gene: 15. CDR3 length equals 17 residues. CDR1 and CDR2 from the germline V gene are DFQATT and SNEGSKA (reference sequence). The CDR3 region has the DNA TGCAGTGCTCCCCCGAGGACTAGCGGGAGTACTTGGAACGAGCAGTACTTC. It codes for CSAPPRTSGSTWNEQYF.

The CDR3 DNA reads as TGTGCCAGCAGTTCAAGTTTTCTAGCGGGAGTCCCCGGATACACCGGGGAGCTGTTTTTT. Translating it yields CASSSSFLAGVPGYTGELFF. The chain has TRBV7-8 and TRBJ2-2, with 10 bases fitting TRBD2. V lost 6 bases to trimming and J lost 3 bases; unmatched junction nucleotides: 19. Germline values: CDR1 SGHVS, CDR2 FQNEAQ. The CDR3 runs to 20 residues.

The table lists this clonotype with many counts. This chain connects TRBV7-2 to TRBJ1-2, with D unresolved. The CDR3 length is 12 residues. Trimming cost V 1 base and J 8 bases, with 8 bases left between them. CDR1 is SGHTA and CDR2 is FQGNSA in the germline V gene. CDR3 DNA sequence: TGTGCCAGCAGCTTAGGATCCTCCGGCTACACCTTC. This gives the protein CASSLGSSGYTF. The whole variable domain, filled in from reference TRBV7-2 and TRBJ1-2, reads GAGVSQSPSNKVTEKGKDVELRCDPISGHTALYWYRQSLGQGLEFLIYFQGNSAPDKSGLPSDRFSAERTGGSVSTLTIQRTQQEDSAVYLCASSLGSSGYTFGSGTRLTVV.

This clonotype came up a few times. V gene TRBV6-5 combines with J gene TRBJ1-3, with TRBD1 as a possible D gene (6 bases). Germline CDR1 MNHEY, CDR2 SVGAGI. CDR3 length equals 13 residues. V was cut by 2 bases and J by 4 bases, with 6 bases left in between. CDR3 residues: CASSYDRGNTIYF. The CDR3 region has the DNA TGTGCCAGCAGTTACGACAGGGGAAACACCATATATTTT.

V usage is TRBV11-2 and J usage is TRBJ1-1, with D maybe TRBD1 (6 bases). V was cut by 3 bases and J by 11 bases, with 25 bases left in between. This CDR3 is 16 amino acids long. Per the germline V gene, CDR1 is SGHAT and CDR2 is FQNNGV. CDR3: CASSLIPQGQFTVAFF. The DNA of the CDR3 is TGTGCCAGCAGCTTGATTCCCCAGGGGCAATTCACCGTGGCTTTCTTT.

V usage is TRBV12-3 or TRBV12-4 and J usage is TRBJ1-1; no clear D. V was clipped by 2 bases and J by 3 bases, with 10 bases between them. CDR3 length: 14 residues. The CDR3 DNA follows: TGTGCCAGCAGTTTAAGGGCGCAGGACACTGAAGCTTTCTTT. Amino acid sequence: CASSLRAQDTEAFF.

The chain links TRBV5-1 to TRBJ2-1; 7 bases are a match to TRBD1. This CDR3 spans 16 amino acids. Germline loops: CDR1 SGHRS, CDR2 YFSETQ. V shed 0 bases and J 3 bases; nucleotides not matched to a gene: 6. The CDR3 is CASSLATAGGYNEQFF. CDR3 nucleotide sequence: TGCGCCAGCAGCTTGGCCACAGCAGGGGGCTACAATGAGCAGTTCTTC.

The CDR3 is CASSPAGTGGDTQYF. In nucleotides, the CDR3 is TGCGCCAGCAGCCCGGCCGGGACAGGGGGAGATACGCAGTATTTT. The rearrangement uses TRBV5-1 and TRBJ2-3; 11 nucleotides align to TRBD1. The junction had 6 bases not matched to a gene; V was cut back by 4 bases and J by 5 bases. This CDR3 region has 15 residues. Germline CDR1 and CDR2: SGHRS and YFSETQ.

The CDR3: CASGLRLVAPQFF. The DNA for the CDR3 is TGTGCTAGTGGTCTCCGCCTGGTAGCTCCTCAGTTCTTC. The chain is built from TRBV12-5 and TRBJ2-1, with D hard to call. V lost 5 bases, J lost 13 bases, and 18 bases lay in between. Germline loops: CDR1 LGHNT, CDR2 FRNRAP. This CDR3 has 13 residues. The whole variable domain, remainder taken from reference TRBV12-5 and TRBJ2-1, is DARVTQTPRHKVTEMGQEVTMRCQPILGHNTVFWYRQTMMQGLELLAYFRNRAPLDDSGMPKDRFSAEMPDATLATLKIQPSEPRDSAVYFCASGLRLVAPQFFGPGTRLTVL.

There are a few counts of this clonotype. The CDR3 here is CSARAGGGNSPLHF. The DNA of the CDR3 is TGCAGTGCTAGAGCGGGCGGAGGGAATTCACCCCTCCACTTT. This sequence joins TRBV20-1 and TRBJ1-6, with no clear D. The CDR3 length is 14 residues. Deletions cut 1 base from V and 7 bases from J, with 11 bases between. The germline CDR1 and CDR2 sequences are DFQATT and SNEGSKA (reference sequence).